Detailed here is one T cell receptor beta chain. Across about two dozen US areas, participants ranged in age from about 18 to 100 years. This sample is part of a study of blood T cell repertoires in COVID-19. There are 15 residues in the CDR3. CDR1 is LGHDT, CDR2 YNNKEL, per germline (reference sequence). Trimming cost V 1 base and J 2 bases, with 8 bases left between them. Some clones are missing from TCRdb's copy, which holds only in-frame ones; the method was immunoSEQ multiplex PCR. The sample records approximately 300,000 clones, 85% to 90% being singletons. This receptor was identified in a woman between 18 and 29 years old who had recovered from COVID-19. The sample taken for sequencing was PBMCs or T cells enriched from blood (not recorded which). The chain links TRBV3-1 (or the pseudogene TRBV3-2) to TRBJ1-4; TRBD1 is a possible D gene (6 bases). The CDR3 bases are TGTGCCAGCAGCCAAGTAACAGGGACTAATGAAAAACTGTTTTTT. Encoded protein: CASSQVTGTNEKLFF.